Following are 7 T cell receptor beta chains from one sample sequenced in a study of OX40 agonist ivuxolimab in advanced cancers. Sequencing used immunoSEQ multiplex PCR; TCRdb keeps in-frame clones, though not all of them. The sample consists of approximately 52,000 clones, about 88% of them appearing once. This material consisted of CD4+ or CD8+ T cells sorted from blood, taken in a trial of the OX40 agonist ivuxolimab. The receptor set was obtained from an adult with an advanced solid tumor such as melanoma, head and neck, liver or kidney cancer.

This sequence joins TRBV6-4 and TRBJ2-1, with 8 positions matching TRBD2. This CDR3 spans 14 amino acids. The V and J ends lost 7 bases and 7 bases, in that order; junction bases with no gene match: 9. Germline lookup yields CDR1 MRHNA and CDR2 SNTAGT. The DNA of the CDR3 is TGTGCCAGCAAGAGGGGACTAGTAGGAAATGAGCAGTTCTTC. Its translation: CASKRGLVGNEQFF.

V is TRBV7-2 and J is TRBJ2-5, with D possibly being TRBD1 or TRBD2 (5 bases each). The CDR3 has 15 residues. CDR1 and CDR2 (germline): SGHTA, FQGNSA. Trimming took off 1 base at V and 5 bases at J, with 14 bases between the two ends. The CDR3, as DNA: TGTGCCAGCAGCTTAGACCGAGGGGTTGGGGAGACCCAGTACTTC. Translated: CASSLDRGVGETQYF.

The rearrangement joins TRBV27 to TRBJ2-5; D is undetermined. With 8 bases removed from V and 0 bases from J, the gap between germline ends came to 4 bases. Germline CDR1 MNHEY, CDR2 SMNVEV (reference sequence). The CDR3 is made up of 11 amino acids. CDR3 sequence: CASSYQETQYF. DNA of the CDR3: TGTGCCAGCTCGTACCAAGAGACCCAGTACTTC.

The CDR3: CASSASVAGSYNEQFF. CDR3 nucleotide sequence: TGTGCCAGCAGCGCTAGTGTCGCGGGGTCCTACAATGAGCAGTTCTTC. The chain couples TRBV7-6 to TRBJ2-1, with a possible D match to TRBD2 (6 bases). The CDR3 totals 16 residues. CDR1 SGHVS and CDR2 FNYEAQ come from the germline V gene. Trimming left V 5 bases short and J 1 base short, with 15 bases between.

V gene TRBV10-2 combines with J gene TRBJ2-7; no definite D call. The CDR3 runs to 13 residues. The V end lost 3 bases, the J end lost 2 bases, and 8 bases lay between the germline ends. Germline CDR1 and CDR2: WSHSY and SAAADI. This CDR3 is CASSDSSPYEQYF. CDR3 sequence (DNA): TGCGCCAGCAGTGATTCATCCCCCTACGAGCAGTACTTC.

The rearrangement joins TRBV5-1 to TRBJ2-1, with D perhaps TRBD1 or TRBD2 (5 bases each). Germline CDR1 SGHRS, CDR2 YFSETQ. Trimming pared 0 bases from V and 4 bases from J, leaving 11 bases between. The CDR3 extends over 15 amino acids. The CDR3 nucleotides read TGCGCCAGCAGCTTGGCGGGGCTCGATTACAATGAGCAGTTCTTC. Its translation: CASSLAGLDYNEQFF.

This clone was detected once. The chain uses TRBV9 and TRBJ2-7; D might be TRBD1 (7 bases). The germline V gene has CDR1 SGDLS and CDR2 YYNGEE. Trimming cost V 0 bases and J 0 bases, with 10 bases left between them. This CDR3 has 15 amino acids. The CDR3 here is CASSVAGGLSYEQYF. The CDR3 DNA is TGTGCCAGCAGCGTAGCAGGGGGACTCTCCTACGAGCAGTACTTC. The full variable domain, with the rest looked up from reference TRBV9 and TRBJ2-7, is DSGVTQTPKHLITATGQRVTLRCSPRSGDLSVYWYQQSLDQGLQFLIQYYNGEERAKGNILERFSAQQFPDLHSELNLSSLELGDSALYFCASSVAGGLSYEQYFGPGTRLTVT.